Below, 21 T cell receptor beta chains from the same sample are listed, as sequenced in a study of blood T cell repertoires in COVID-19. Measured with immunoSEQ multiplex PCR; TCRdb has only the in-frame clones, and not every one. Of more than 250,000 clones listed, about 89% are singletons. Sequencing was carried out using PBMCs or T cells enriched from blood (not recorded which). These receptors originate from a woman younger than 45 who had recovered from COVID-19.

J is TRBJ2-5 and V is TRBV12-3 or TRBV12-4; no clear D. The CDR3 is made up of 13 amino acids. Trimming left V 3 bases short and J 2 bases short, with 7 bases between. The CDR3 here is CASSLRSQETQYF. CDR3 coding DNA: TGTGCCAGCAGTTTGCGGTCGCAAGAGACCCAGTACTTC.

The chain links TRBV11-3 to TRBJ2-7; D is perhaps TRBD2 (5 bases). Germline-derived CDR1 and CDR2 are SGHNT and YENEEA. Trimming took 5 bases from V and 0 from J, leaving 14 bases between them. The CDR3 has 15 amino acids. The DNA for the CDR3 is TGTGCCAGCAGCCCCGCCCAAGGGAGCTCCTACGAGCAGTACTTC. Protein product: CASSPAQGSSYEQYF.

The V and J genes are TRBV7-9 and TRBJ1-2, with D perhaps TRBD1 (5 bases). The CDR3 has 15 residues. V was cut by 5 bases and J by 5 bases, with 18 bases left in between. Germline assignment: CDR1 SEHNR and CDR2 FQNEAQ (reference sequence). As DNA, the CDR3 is TGTGCCAGCAGCACAACGGACATCCTGCGATATGGCTACACCTTC. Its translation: CASSTTDILRYGYTF. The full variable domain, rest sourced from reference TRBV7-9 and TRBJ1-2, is DTGVSQNPRHKITKRGQNVTFRCDPISEHNRLYWYRQTLGQGPEFLTYFQNEAQLEKSRLLSDRFSAERPKGSFSTLEIQRTEQGDSAMYLCASSTTDILRYGYTFGSGTRLTVV.

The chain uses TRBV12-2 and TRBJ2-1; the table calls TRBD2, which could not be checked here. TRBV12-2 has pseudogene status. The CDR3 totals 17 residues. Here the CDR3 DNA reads TGTGCAAGTCGCTCCCTAGCGGGGGTCGATCCGAACAATGAGCAGTTCTTC. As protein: CASRSLAGVDPNNEQFF.

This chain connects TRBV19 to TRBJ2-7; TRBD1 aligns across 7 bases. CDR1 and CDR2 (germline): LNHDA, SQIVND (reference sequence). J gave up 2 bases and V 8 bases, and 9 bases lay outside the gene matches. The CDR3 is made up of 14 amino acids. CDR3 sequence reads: CASASTGSAYEQYF. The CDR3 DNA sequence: TGTGCCAGTGCCTCGACAGGGTCAGCCTACGAGCAGTACTTC. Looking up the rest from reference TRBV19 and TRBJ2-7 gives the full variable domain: DGGITQSPKYLFRKEGQNVTLSCEQNLNHDAMYWYRQDPGQGLRLIYYSQIVNDFQKGDIAEGYSVSREKKESFPLTVTSAQKNPTAFYLCASASTGSAYEQYFGPGTRLTVT.

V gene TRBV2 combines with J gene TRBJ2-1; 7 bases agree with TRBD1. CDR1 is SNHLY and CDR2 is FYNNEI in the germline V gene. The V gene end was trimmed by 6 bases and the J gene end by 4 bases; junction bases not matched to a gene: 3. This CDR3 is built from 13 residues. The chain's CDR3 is CASSVDRYNEQFF. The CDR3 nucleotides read TGTGCCAGCAGCGTGGACAGGTACAATGAGCAGTTCTTC.

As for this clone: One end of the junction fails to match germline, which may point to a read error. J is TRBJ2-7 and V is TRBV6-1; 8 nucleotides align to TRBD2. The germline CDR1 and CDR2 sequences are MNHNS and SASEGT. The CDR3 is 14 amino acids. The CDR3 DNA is TGTGCCAGCAGTAAAGCCGGGACTAGCTACGAGCAGTACTTC. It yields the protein CASSKAGTSYEQYF.

In DNA form, the CDR3 reads TGTGCCAGTAGCGTACAGGGCGACACTGAAGCTTTCTTT. This gives the protein CASSVQGDTEAFF. The J gene is TRBJ1-1, the V gene TRBV19, with TRBD1 as a possible D gene (6 bases). Germline V CDR1 and CDR2: LNHDA, SQIVND (reference sequence). This CDR3 has 13 amino acids. Trimming removed 6 bases from V and 3 bases from J, with 11 bases in between. The full variable domain, rest sourced from reference TRBV19 and TRBJ1-1, is DGGITQSPKYLFRKEGQNVTLSCEQNLNHDAMYWYRQDPGQGLRLIYYSQIVNDFQKGDIAEGYSVSREKKESFPLTVTSAQKNPTAFYLCASSVQGDTEAFFGQGTRLTVV.

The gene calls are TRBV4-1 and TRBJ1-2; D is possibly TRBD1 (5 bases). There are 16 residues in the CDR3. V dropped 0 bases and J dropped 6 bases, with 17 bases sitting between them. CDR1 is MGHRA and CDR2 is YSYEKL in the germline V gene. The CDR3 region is CASSQDLGDGPNGYTF. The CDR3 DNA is TGCGCCAGCAGCCAAGATTTAGGGGATGGGCCAAATGGCTACACCTTC.

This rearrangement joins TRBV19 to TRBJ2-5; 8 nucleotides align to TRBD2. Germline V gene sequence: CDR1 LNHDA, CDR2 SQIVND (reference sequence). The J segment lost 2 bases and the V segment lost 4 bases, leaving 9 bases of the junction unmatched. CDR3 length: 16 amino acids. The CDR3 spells CASSTQRGRGQETQYF. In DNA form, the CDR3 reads TGTGCCAGTAGTACTCAGCGGGGGCGGGGTCAAGAGACCCAGTACTTC.

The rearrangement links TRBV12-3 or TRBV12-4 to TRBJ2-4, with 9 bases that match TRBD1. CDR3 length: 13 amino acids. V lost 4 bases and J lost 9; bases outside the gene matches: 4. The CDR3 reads CASSSGQGSIQYF. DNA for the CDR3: TGTGCCAGCAGTTCCGGACAGGGGAGCATTCAGTACTTC.

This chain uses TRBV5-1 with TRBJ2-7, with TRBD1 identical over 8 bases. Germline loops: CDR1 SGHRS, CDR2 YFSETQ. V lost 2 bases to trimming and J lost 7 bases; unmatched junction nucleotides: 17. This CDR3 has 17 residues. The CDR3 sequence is CASSFSLDGTGGLEQYF. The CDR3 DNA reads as TGCGCCAGCAGCTTCTCCCTAGACGGGACAGGAGGTTTAGAGCAGTACTTC.

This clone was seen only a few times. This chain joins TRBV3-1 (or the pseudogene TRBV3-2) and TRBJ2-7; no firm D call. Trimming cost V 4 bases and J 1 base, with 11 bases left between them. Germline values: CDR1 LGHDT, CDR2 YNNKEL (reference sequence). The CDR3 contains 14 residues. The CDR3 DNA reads TGTGCCAGCAGCCCCCCCGGAGCTTCCTACGAGCAGTACTTC. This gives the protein CASSPPGASYEQYF.

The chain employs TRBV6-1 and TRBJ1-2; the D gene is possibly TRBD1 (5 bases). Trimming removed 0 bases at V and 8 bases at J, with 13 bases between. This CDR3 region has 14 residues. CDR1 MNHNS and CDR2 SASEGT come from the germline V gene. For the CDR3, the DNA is TGTGCCAGCAGTGAAGCCCCCAGGGTGGGCGGCTACACCTTC. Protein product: CASSEAPRVGGYTF.

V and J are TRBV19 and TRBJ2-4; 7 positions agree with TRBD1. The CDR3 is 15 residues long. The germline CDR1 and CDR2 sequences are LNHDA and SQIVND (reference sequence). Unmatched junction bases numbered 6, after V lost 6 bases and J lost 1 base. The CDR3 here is CASRVDRDAKNIQYF. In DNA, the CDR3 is TGTGCCAGTAGGGTTGACAGGGACGCCAAAAACATTCAGTACTTC.

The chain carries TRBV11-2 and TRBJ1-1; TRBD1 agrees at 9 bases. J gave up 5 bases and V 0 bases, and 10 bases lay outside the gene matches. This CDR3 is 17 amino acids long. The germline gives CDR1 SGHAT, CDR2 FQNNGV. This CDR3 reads CASSLDLLTGGSTEAFF. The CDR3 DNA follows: TGTGCCAGCAGCTTAGATCTTTTGACAGGGGGTTCGACTGAAGCTTTCTTT.

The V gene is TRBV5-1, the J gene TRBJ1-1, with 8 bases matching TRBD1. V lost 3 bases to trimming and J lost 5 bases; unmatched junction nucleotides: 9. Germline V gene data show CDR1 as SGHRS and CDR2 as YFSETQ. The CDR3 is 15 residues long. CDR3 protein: CASSWTTGVGTEAFF. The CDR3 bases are TGCGCCAGCAGCTGGACGACAGGGGTGGGGACTGAAGCTTTCTTT.

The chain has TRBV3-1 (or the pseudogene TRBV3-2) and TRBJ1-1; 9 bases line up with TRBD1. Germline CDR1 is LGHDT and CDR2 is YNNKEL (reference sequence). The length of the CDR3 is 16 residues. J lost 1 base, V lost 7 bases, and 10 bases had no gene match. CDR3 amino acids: CASTTWTGEANTEAFF. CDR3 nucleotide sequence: TGTGCCAGCACAACATGGACAGGGGAGGCGAACACTGAAGCTTTCTTT.

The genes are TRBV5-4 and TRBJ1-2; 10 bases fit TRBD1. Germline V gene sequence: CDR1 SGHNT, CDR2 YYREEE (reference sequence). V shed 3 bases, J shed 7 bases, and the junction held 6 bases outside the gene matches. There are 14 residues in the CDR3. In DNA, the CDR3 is TGTGCCAGCAGCTCGGAGGGACAGGGGAGTGGCTACACCTTC. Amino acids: CASSSEGQGSGYTF. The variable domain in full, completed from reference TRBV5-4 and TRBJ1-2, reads ETGVTQSPTHLIKTRGQQVTLRCSSQSGHNTVSWYQQALGQGPQFIFQYYREEENGRGNFPPRFSGLQFPNYSSELNVNALELDDSALYLCASSSEGQGSGYTFGSGTRLTVV.

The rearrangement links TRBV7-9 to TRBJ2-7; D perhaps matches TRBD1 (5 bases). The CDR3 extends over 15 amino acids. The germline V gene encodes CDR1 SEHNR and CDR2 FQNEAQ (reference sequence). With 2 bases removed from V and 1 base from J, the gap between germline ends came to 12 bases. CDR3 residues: CASSLKQGISYEQYF. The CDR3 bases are TGTGCCAGCAGCTTAAAGCAGGGCATATCCTACGAGCAGTACTTC.

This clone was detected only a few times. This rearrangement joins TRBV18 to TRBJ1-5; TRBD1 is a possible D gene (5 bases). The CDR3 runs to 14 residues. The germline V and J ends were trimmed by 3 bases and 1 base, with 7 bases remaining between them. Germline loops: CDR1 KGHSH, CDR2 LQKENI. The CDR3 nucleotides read TGTGCCAGCTCACCGCGGGACAGCAATCAGCCCCAGCATTTT. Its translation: CASSPRDSNQPQHF.